This passage covers 4 T cell receptor beta chains from one sample sequenced in a study of cytomegalovirus exposure and HLA in healthy donors. Both 60 Vbeta primers and 13 Jbeta primers went into the PCR. The assay was immunoSEQ multiplex PCR, and TCRdb's table has in-frame clones only and misses some. The sample lists roughly 180,000 clones; roughly 86% were seen once. Input material: PBMCs. Receptors were obtained from a girl aged 5-17 years in good health and CMV-seropositive.

The V call is TRBV7-3, the J call TRBJ2-3, with unresolved D. The CDR3 loop spans 15 amino acids. Germline V gives CDR1 SGHTA, CDR2 FQGTGA. The V end lost 5 bases, the J end lost 4 bases, and 16 bases lay between the germline ends. The CDR3 spells CASSLNSLSADTQYF. Here the CDR3 DNA reads TGTGCCAGCAGCCTTAACAGTTTGTCGGCAGATACGCAGTATTTT.

This CDR3 is CATSRDREKLFF. CDR3 DNA: TGTGCCACCAGCAGAGATCGGGAAAAACTGTTTTTT. V is TRBV15 and J is TRBJ1-4; D gene ambiguous. CDR3 length: 12 residues. V gave up 0 bases and J gave up 8 bases, with 4 bases separating them. Germline-derived CDR1 and CDR2 are LNHNV and YYDKDF (reference sequence).

This clone was recorded once. The chain employs TRBV28 and TRBJ1-2; D call uncertain. Germline assignment: CDR1 MDHEN and CDR2 SYDVKM. This CDR3 region has 15 residues. The V end was cut by 2 bases, the J end by 3 bases, with 13 bases between. The CDR3 is CASSLEASRYYGYTF. Written as DNA, the CDR3 is TGTGCCAGCAGTTTAGAGGCCAGCCGATACTATGGCTACACCTTC.

This rearrangement joins TRBV5-1 to TRBJ1-2; D possibly corresponds to TRBD1 (5 bases). The germline V and J ends were trimmed by 1 base and 2 bases, with 12 bases remaining between them. This CDR3 is built from 15 residues. Germline CDR1 is SGHRS and CDR2 is YFSETQ. The CDR3 bases are TGCGCCAGCAGCTTGTGGGGCACAACGAACTATGGCTACACCTTC. This translates into CASSLWGTTNYGYTF. Full variable domain (outside the CDR3, taken from reference TRBV5-1 and TRBJ1-2): KAGVTQTPRYLIKTRGQQVTLSCSPISGHRSVSWYQQTPGQGLQFLFEYFSETQRNKGNFPGRFSGRQFSNSRSEMNVSTLELGDSALYLCASSLWGTTNYGYTFGSGTRLTVV.